This is a list of T cell receptor beta chains from one sample in a study of blood T cell repertoires in COVID-19. Profiling relied on immunoSEQ multiplex PCR, and the TCRdb table lists in-frame clones only, not all of them. The sample contains roughly 260,000 clones, more than 80% of which appear only once. The sample taken for sequencing was peripheral blood. All receptors derive from a woman in her forties with acute or convalescent COVID-19. Each CDR3 is given with its conserved first and last residue. The D gene is left open where the match is weak. The size of a clone is reported for some rows only, either as once, few or many, or as a class for expanded clones.

clone size	V gene	D gene	J gene	CDR3 DNA	CDR3 protein
.	TRBV4-1	TRBD2	TRBJ2-5	TGCGCCAGCAGCCTTAGCGGGGGGGCCCCGGAGACCCAGTACTTC	CASSLSGGAPETQYF
.	TRBV6-2/TRBV6-3	.	TRBJ1-1	TGTGCCAGCAGTTCACGGCAGAGGCGGGACACTGAAGCTTTCTTT	CASSSRQRRDTEAFF
.	TRBV18	TRBD2	TRBJ2-1	TGTGCCAGCTCACCATCGGACGGGGGGGGGACTGAGCAGTTCTTC	CASSPSDGGGTEQFF
once	TRBV27	TRBD1	TRBJ2-3	TGTGCCAGCAGTTGGGACAGGGGCGATACGCAGTATTTT	CASSWDRGDTQYF
.	TRBV7-2	.	TRBJ2-4	TGTGCCAGCAGCTTAGGACTTACGAAGGTTCAGTACTTC	CASSLGLTKVQYF
.	TRBV9	TRBD2	TRBJ2-3	TGTGCCAGCAGCGCTTTATCTAGCGGGGCTGGAGATACGCAGTATTTT	CASSALSSGAGDTQYF
.	TRBV5-1	TRBD2	TRBJ2-5	TGCGCCAGCAGCTTGGAAAGACTAGCGGACCAGTACTTC	CASSLERLADQYF
.	TRBV4-2	TRBD1	TRBJ1-5	TGTGCCAGCAGCCAATGGCCAAGAGTGGTGGACAGGTTTTATAGCAATCAGCCCCAGCATTTT	CASSQWPRVVDRFYSNQPQHF
.	TRBV5-1	.	TRBJ2-1	TGCGCCAGCAGCCCACCCGCGTGGGGGGGCGAGGGGGATGAGCAGTTCTTC	CASSPPAWGGEGDEQFF
.	TRBV7-8	.	TRBJ1-1	TGTGCCAGCAGCTTAGGAGCTGCGAACACTGAAGCTTTCTTT	CASSLGAANTEAFF
.	TRBV6-5	TRBD1	TRBJ1-2	TGTGCCAGCAGTTACTCTTGGACAGGGGGGAAGCATGGCTACACCTTC	CASSYSWTGGKHGYTF
.	TRBV25-1	.	TRBJ1-1	TGTGCCAGCAGTGACCCCCGGGAGGGGACTGAAGCTTTCTTT	CASSDPREGTEAFF
.	TRBV30	.	TRBJ2-1	TGTGCGATCTCACGCCTGGTGGGGGCCGTTGAGCAGTTCTTC	CAISRLVGAVEQFF
.	TRBV5-1	.	TRBJ2-2	TGCGCCAGCAGCTTGGAGCCGGACACCGGGGAGCTGTTTTTT	CASSLEPDTGELFF
.	TRBV4-1	.	TRBJ2-3	TGCGCCAGCAGCCAGACCGAACTGCTGCGGGGCACAGATACGCAGTATTTT	CASSQTELLRGTDTQYF
.	TRBV7-9	TRBD1	TRBJ1-1	TGTGCCAGCAGCCCAGGGGGCTCTGGGGCTGAAGCTTTCTTT	CASSPGGSGAEAFF
.	TRBV7-9	.	TRBJ1-2	TGTGCCAGCAGCTCCGACAGGCTCAAAGGGGGCTACACCTTC	CASSSDRLKGGYTF
.	TRBV7-9	.	TRBJ1-2	TGTGCCAGCAGCTTATCAGACACCCTTAACTATGGCTACACCTTC	CASSLSDTLNYGYTF
.	TRBV5-1	TRBD1	TRBJ1-2	TGCGCCAGCAGCTTGACAGGGGCCGGTTCGGGCTACACCTTC	CASSLTGAGSGYTF
once	TRBV19	TRBD1	TRBJ1-2	TGTGCCAGTAGTGTACCTCACCGGGACAGGGAAGGCTACACCTTC	CASSVPHRDREGYTF
.	TRBV9	.	TRBJ1-5	TGTGCCAGCAGCGTAGATGAGGGTCAGCCCCAGCATTTT	CASSVDEGQPQHF
.	TRBV5-1	.	TRBJ2-2	TGCGCCAGCAGCACGGGGGTAGATTCGGGGGAGCTGTTTTTT	CASSTGVDSGELFF
.	TRBV5-1	.	TRBJ1-3	TGCGCCAGCAGCTTGGGGGGGACTAACACCATATATTTT	CASSLGGTNTIYF
.	TRBV2	.	TRBJ1-5	TGTGCCAGCAGTGACAGATATCAGCCCCAGCATTTT	CASSDRYQPQHF
.	TRBV9	.	TRBJ1-2	TGTGCCAGCAGCTTCAGCGGAAACTATGGCTACACCTTC	CASSFSGNYGYTF
.	TRBV29-1	TRBD2	TRBJ2-3	TGCAGCGTTGTATCTGCGACTAGCGGGGGGGCTGATACGCAGTATTTT	CSVVSATSGGADTQYF
.	TRBV18	TRBD2	TRBJ2-5	TGTGCCAGCTCACCACTTTCGTACGGTAGCGGGGAACAGGAGACCCAGTACTTC	CASSPLSYGSGEQETQYF
.	TRBV3-1/TRBV3-2	TRBD2	TRBJ2-4	TGTGCCAGCAGCCAAGACGGGCTAGCGGGGATCCGAAAAAACATTCAGTACTTC	CASSQDGLAGIRKNIQYF
.	TRBV6-2/TRBV6-3	TRBD1	TRBJ2-2	TGTGCCAGCAGTTACCTCTTTACAGGGGCCGGGGAGCTGTTTTTT	CASSYLFTGAGELFF
once	TRBV5-6	.	TRBJ1-4	TGTGCCAGCAGCTTGGGTACGGGTACCGAAAAACTGTTTTTT	CASSLGTGTEKLFF
.	TRBV10-3	.	TRBJ1-5	TGTGCCATCAGTCTAGACGGTAACAATCAGCCCCAGCATTTT	CAISLDGNNQPQHF
once	TRBV24-1	.	TRBJ2-1	TGTGCCACCAGTCGGGAAAGTGAGCAGTTCTTC	CATSRESEQFF
few	TRBV4-1	.	TRBJ2-3	TGCGCCAGCAGCCAAGATGAAGGGGTGCTTAGGAATACGCAGTATTTT	CASSQDEGVLRNTQYF
.	TRBV4-1	.	TRBJ2-5	TGCGCCAGCAGCCAAGAACGGGTGGAAGAGACCCAGTACTTC	CASSQERVEETQYF
once	TRBV9	TRBD1	TRBJ1-6	TGTGCCAGCAGCGTAGAAGGGACAGGGTTCTCACCCCTCCACTTT	CASSVEGTGFSPLHF
.	TRBV9	.	TRBJ2-3	TGTGCCAGCAGCGAGTTCAGCGGAACTACATGGGGCACAGATACGCAGTATTTT	CASSEFSGTTWGTDTQYF
.	TRBV6-6	TRBD1	TRBJ1-6	TGTGCCAGCAGACGAGGGACAGGGGGACCGAGCTCCTATAATTCACCCCTCCACTTT	CASRRGTGGPSSYNSPLHF
.	TRBV12-3/TRBV12-4	.	TRBJ1-1	TGTGCCAGCAGTTTATCGGGGGGGCGTGAAGCTTTCTTT	CASSLSGGREAFF
.	TRBV6-4	TRBD1	TRBJ1-2	TGTGCCAGCAGTGACTCGCCGTGGACAGGAGGCGGCTACACCTTC	CASSDSPWTGGGYTF
.	TRBV9	TRBD2	TRBJ2-1	TGTGCCAGCAGCCCTGGACTAGCGGGGGGACTCTACAATGAGCAGTTCTTC	CASSPGLAGGLYNEQFF
few	TRBV6-5	.	TRBJ1-5	TGTGCCAGCACCGCCGGAGGGTATAGCAATCAGCCCCAGCATTTT	CASTAGGYSNQPQHF
.	TRBV29-1	.	TRBJ1-2	TGCAGCGTTGAAGAGGCAGGTCTTGGCTATGGCTACACCTTC	CSVEEAGLGYGYTF
.	TRBV29-1	.	TRBJ1-2	TGCAGCGTTGTGGACAGAGACTATGGCTACACCTTC	CSVVDRDYGYTF
once	TRBV18	.	TRBJ2-3	TGTGCCAGCTCACCCCAGGGACAACATAGCACAGATACGCAGTATTTT	CASSPQGQHSTDTQYF
.	TRBV7-3	.	TRBJ1-4	TGTGCCAGCAGGGAGGTCGGTGAAAAACTGTTTTTT	CASREVGEKLFF
.	TRBV2	.	TRBJ1-4	TGTGCCAGCAGTGAAGCGCTTCCTGCGGGTAATGAAAAACTGTTTTTT	CASSEALPAGNEKLFF
once	TRBV29-1	.	TRBJ2-1	TGCAGCGTACTGGGGGGATACTACAATGAGCAGTTCTTC	CSVLGGYYNEQFF
.	TRBV19	TRBD1	TRBJ1-3	TGTGCCACGGGACAGGGGGCCTTCTCTGGAAACACCATATATTTT	CATGQGAFSGNTIYF
.	TRBV4-2	TRBD1	TRBJ1-1	TGTGCCAGCAGCCAGGCCGGGACAGGGGGAATAGATGCTTTCTTT	CASSQAGTGGIDAFF
.	TRBV18	.	TRBJ1-3	TGTGCCAGCTCACCTGGAGAGGGCTCTGGAAACACCATATATTTT	CASSPGEGSGNTIYF
.	TRBV5-6	TRBD1	TRBJ1-2	TGTGCCAGCAGCTATGGGACAGGGACCTATGGCTACACCTTC	CASSYGTGTYGYTF
.	TRBV19	TRBD1	TRBJ1-1	TGTGCCAGTAGTGTGGGACAGTTGAACACTGAAGCTTTCTTT	CASSVGQLNTEAFF
.	TRBV9	.	TRBJ2-5	TGTGCCAGCAGCGTCGGCAGGGGCTGGGAGACCCAGTACTTC	CASSVGRGWETQYF
.	TRBV7-9	TRBD1	TRBJ2-2	TGTGCCAGCAGCTTGGACAGGGTGAACACCGGGGAGCTGTTTTTT	CASSLDRVNTGELFF
.	TRBV2	.	TRBJ1-3	TGTGCCAGCAGTGACCCTGAGTATTTT	CASSDPEYF
few	TRBV2	.	TRBJ1-6	TGTGCCACCCAGGGACTCGGGGATTCACCCCTCCACTTT	CATQGLGDSPLHF
.	TRBV6-5	TRBD1	TRBJ1-1	TGTGCCAGCAGTTCCGTAGACAGGGTGAACACTGAAGCTTTCTTT	CASSSVDRVNTEAFF
.	TRBV6-6	.	TRBJ2-3	TGTGCCAGCAGCAGCAGTCAGCGTGGCACAGATACGCAGTATTTT	CASSSSQRGTDTQYF